A selection of T cell receptor beta chains follows, all from one sample in a study of blood T cell repertoires in COVID-19. Data came from immunoSEQ multiplex PCR; TCRdb stores just in-frame clones and leaves some out. The profile covers a few hundred thousand clones, with roughly 90% appearing a single time and around a sixth taken by the ten largest. The sequenced sample consisted of PBMCs or T cells enriched from blood (not recorded which). The origin of the receptors is a woman aged 30 to 39 who had recovered from COVID-19. Each CDR3 is given with its conserved first and last residue. D genes are given only for firm matches. The size field is filled for only some rows; it gives once, few, many or a size class.

j_gene	d_gene	v_gene	abundance	CDR3nt	CDR3aa
TRBJ2-1	TRBD2	TRBV18	.	TGTGCCAGCTCCCCGGTTGGCGGGAGGCGTATGGGTGAGCAGTTCTTC	CASSPVGGRRMGEQFF
TRBJ1-4	.	TRBV2	.	TGTGCCAGCAGGCCCAGTAGCCAGGGTGGCGAAAAACTGTTTTTT	CASRPSSQGGEKLFF
TRBJ2-7	TRBD2	TRBV25-1	.	TGTGCCAGCAGTGACCACAGTAGGCGGGAGAATCCCGTTGTGGAGCAGTACTTC	CASSDHSRRENPVVEQYF
TRBJ2-1	TRBD2	TRBV27	once	TGTGCCAGCAGTTCGGGACTAGCGGGAGGTCGCTCCTACAATGAGCAGTTCTTC	CASSSGLAGGRSYNEQFF
TRBJ2-5	.	TRBV7-2	.	TGTGCCAGCAGCTTTAGGATTAGCGGCATCCAAGAGACCCAGTACTTC	CASSFRISGIQETQYF
TRBJ1-4	TRBD1	TRBV5-5	.	TGTGCCAGCAGCTGGACAGGGCTGGGTATGGAACTGTTTTTT	CASSWTGLGMELFF
TRBJ1-3	.	TRBV4-2	.	TGTGCCAGCAGCCAAGATGTGAGTTCTGGAAACACCATATATTTT	CASSQDVSSGNTIYF
TRBJ1-3	.	TRBV6-5	.	TGTGCCAGCAGCCCGACAGCCTCTGGAAACACCATATATTTT	CASSPTASGNTIYF
TRBJ1-1	TRBD1	TRBV5-1	.	TGCGCCAGCAGCTCCGACAGGGACACTGAAGCTTTCTTT	CASSSDRDTEAFF
TRBJ1-2	.	TRBV7-8	.	TGTGCCAGCAGCTTTCAGGGCGGGGACTATGGCTACACCTTC	CASSFQGGDYGYTF
TRBJ2-1	.	TRBV7-9	.	TGTGCCAGCAGCTTGGTCGGCTACAATGAGCAGTTCTTC	CASSLVGYNEQFF
TRBJ1-4	TRBD1	TRBV19	.	TGTGCCAGTAGTAGAAGGGGGGGACAGGGATCAACTAATGAAAAACTGTTTTTT	CASSRRGGQGSTNEKLFF
TRBJ2-3	TRBD1	TRBV7-2	.	TGTGCCAGCAGCGCGGACAGGGCGCGCACAGATACGCAGTATTTT	CASSADRARTDTQYF
TRBJ2-7	TRBD2	TRBV2	.	TGTGCCAGCAGTGAATGGGGTAGCGGGGGGGCCTACGAGCAGTACTTC	CASSEWGSGGAYEQYF
TRBJ2-7	TRBD2	TRBV11-3	.	TGTGCCAGCAGCGCTGGGAGGGGCTACGAGCAGTACTTC	CASSAGRGYEQYF
TRBJ1-5	TRBD1	TRBV30	.	TGTGCCTGGAGTGTAGGGACAGCCTCCCAGCCCCAGCATTTT	CAWSVGTASQPQHF
TRBJ2-5	TRBD2	TRBV7-3	.	TGTGCCAGCAGCTCCCCAGTACCTACCGGGACTAGCGGGGGAGTTCCTGAGACCCAGTACTTC	CASSSPVPTGTSGGVPETQYF
TRBJ2-1	TRBD1	TRBV28	.	TGTGCCAGCAATTGGGGACAGGGTAACAATGAGCAGTTCTTC	CASNWGQGNNEQFF
TRBJ1-1	.	TRBV30	.	TGTGCCTGGACACGGGGGGGGAACACTGAAGCTTTCTTT	CAWTRGGNTEAFF
TRBJ2-7	TRBD2	TRBV5-4	.	TGTGCCAGCAGCTTGGAGGCGGGGGGGCCGTACGAGCAGTACTTC	CASSLEAGGPYEQYF
TRBJ2-7	TRBD1	TRBV28	.	TGTGCCACCACCCGGACAGGGGTGGTCTACGAGCAGTACTTC	CATTRTGVVYEQYF
TRBJ1-3	.	TRBV9	.	TGTGCCAGCAGCCCCCGTTTGGAGGGCTGGGGAAACACCATATATTTT	CASSPRLEGWGNTIYF
TRBJ2-5	.	TRBV19	.	TGTGCCAGTAGTGGTTCCAGGGTGGAGACCCAGTACTTC	CASSGSRVETQYF
TRBJ2-5	TRBD1	TRBV5-5	.	TGTGCCAGCAGCTTCCAACCCGCCGGACAGGGGGCATTTGAGACCCAGTACTTC	CASSFQPAGQGAFETQYF
TRBJ1-1	.	TRBV6-5	.	TGTGCCAGCAGACCCGGGGAAGGGTATACTGAAGCTTTCTTT	CASRPGEGYTEAFF
TRBJ2-3	TRBD2	TRBV12-3/TRBV12-4	.	TGTGCCAGCAGTTTAGAACTGAGCGGGGGCCGGTATTTT	CASSLELSGGRYF
TRBJ1-2	.	TRBV11-1	.	TGTGCCAGCAGCTCCGTCCAGGGGATTGGTGGCTACACCTTC	CASSSVQGIGGYTF
TRBJ2-3	TRBD2	TRBV9	.	TGTGCCAGCAGCTACGGGGGGGCTAAGGATACGCAGTATTTT	CASSYGGAKDTQYF
TRBJ2-6	.	TRBV6-1	.	TGTGCCAGCAGTGAAGCGCAATCAGGGACTGCTGGGGCCAACGTCCTGACTTTC	CASSEAQSGTAGANVLTF
TRBJ1-2	TRBD1	TRBV10-3	.	TGTGCCATCACTCACCCGGGACAGGGGTCGTATGGCTACACCTTC	CAITHPGQGSYGYTF
TRBJ1-1	TRBD1	TRBV28	.	TGTGCCAGCAGTTTGTGGGCAGGGGGCGCTTTTGGTGAAGCTTTCTTT	CASSLWAGGAFGEAFF
TRBJ1-3	.	TRBV5-4	.	TGTGCCAGCAGCTTAGTTTCGGGGTCTGGAAACACCATATATTTT	CASSLVSGSGNTIYF
TRBJ1-5	.	TRBV6-5	.	TGTGCCAGCACCACCCTCGGGGGGGGCATTCAGCCCCAGCATTTT	CASTTLGGGIQPQHF
TRBJ2-3	TRBD2	TRBV11-3	.	TGTGCCAGCAGCTTAGGTCCCGGGGGGGCGGCTCGGGGAGATACGCAGTATTTT	CASSLGPGGAARGDTQYF
TRBJ2-3	.	TRBV27	.	TGTGCCAGCAGTTTGGGGGCCCACTCGTCCGGGCTCACAGATACGCAGTATTTT	CASSLGAHSSGLTDTQYF
TRBJ2-6	.	TRBV19	.	TGTGCCAGTAGACCCGCCACGGGAGCTTCTGGGGCCAACGTCCTGACTTTC	CASRPATGASGANVLTF
TRBJ1-3	TRBD1	TRBV18	.	TGTGCCAGCTCACCCGGGACAGGGACTGGAAACACCATATATTTT	CASSPGTGTGNTIYF
TRBJ2-7	TRBD2	TRBV6-7	.	TGTGCCAGCAGTCAACGCGAGCTAGCGGGAGGTTCCGAGCAGTACTTC	CASSQRELAGGSEQYF
TRBJ1-1	.	TRBV7-9	.	TGTGCCAGCAGTCCCAGCGCGGGTGCTGAAGCTTTCTTT	CASSPSAGAEAFF
TRBJ1-1	.	TRBV18	.	TGTGCCAGCTCACCTACAGCGAACACTGAAGCTTTCTTT	CASSPTANTEAFF
TRBJ1-1	.	TRBV28	once	TGTGCCAGCCTCAGGGAAACGAACACTGAAGCTTTCTTT	CASLRETNTEAFF
TRBJ1-6	.	TRBV3-1/TRBV3-2	.	TGTGCCAGCAGCCAAGACTCCCACTTGAATTCACCCCTCCACTTT	CASSQDSHLNSPLHF
TRBJ1-2	.	TRBV5-3	.	TGTGCCAGAAGCTTGAACAGTTCTCGTTATGGCTACACCTTC	CARSLNSSRYGYTF
TRBJ1-5	TRBD1	TRBV27	.	TGTGCCAGCAGTCCGACCGGGACAGTGCGTCAGCCCCAGCATTTT	CASSPTGTVRQPQHF
TRBJ1-5	.	TRBV5-8	.	TGTGCCAGCAGCTTGGTGGGGGAGGGGGGTAATCAGCCCCAGCATTTT	CASSLVGEGGNQPQHF
TRBJ1-3	TRBD1	TRBV6-6	.	TGTGCCAGCACCGGCAGGGGGCAGTTTGGAAACACCATATATTTT	CASTGRGQFGNTIYF
TRBJ1-6	.	TRBV6-1	.	TGTGCCAGCAGTGAATTTAAGGGGTCGGCGGCACCCCTCCACTTT	CASSEFKGSAAPLHF
TRBJ1-1	.	TRBV28	.	TGTGCCAGCAGCGGAGGGTTGGAGACTGAAGCTTTCTTT	CASSGGLETEAFF
TRBJ1-2	TRBD1	TRBV19	.	TGTGCCAGTAGTCCCCGGGACAGGATTCGTCTACGATATGGCTACACCTTC	CASSPRDRIRLRYGYTF
TRBJ1-1	.	TRBV5-1	.	TGCGCCAGCAGCCAGCCTGGACTGGAGAACACTGAAGCTTTCTTT	CASSQPGLENTEAFF
TRBJ2-3	TRBD2	TRBV30	.	TGTGCCTTACCCCCTCTGGCGGGGGGAGATACGCAGTATTTT	CALPPLAGGDTQYF
TRBJ2-2	TRBD2	TRBV4-3	few	TGCGCCAGCTTGGAGTGGGTAGCGGGACCAAGAAACACCGGGGAGCTGTTTTTT	CASLEWVAGPRNTGELFF
TRBJ1-4	.	TRBV27	.	TGTGCCAGCAGTGTAGGGGGAACGGGTGAAAAACTGTTTTTT	CASSVGGTGEKLFF
TRBJ2-4	TRBD1	TRBV6-5	.	TGTGCCAGCAAAAGGGGGACAGGAAACATTCAGTACTTC	CASKRGTGNIQYF